These 16 T cell receptor beta chains were all obtained from the same sample, sequenced in a study of OX40 agonist ivuxolimab in advanced cancers. Assay used: immunoSEQ multiplex PCR; TCRdb lists only in-frame clones, some missing. The sample includes roughly 60,000 clones, around four fifths of them seen just once. The material was CD4+ or CD8+ T cells sorted from blood, obtained in a trial of the OX40 agonist ivuxolimab. Every receptor here comes from an adult with an advanced solid tumor such as melanoma, head and neck, liver or kidney cancer.

The chain uses TRBV19 and TRBJ2-2, with 9 bases matching TRBD2. In germline, CDR1 is LNHDA, CDR2 SQIVND (reference sequence). V lost 4 bases, J lost 5 bases, and 8 bases stayed unmatched. The CDR3 covers 16 residues. CDR3 nucleotides: TGTGCCAGTAGTAGCTTTAGCGGGAGCGCGACCGGGGAGCTGTTTTTT. Translated: CASSSFSGSATGELFF.

The genes are TRBV27 and TRBJ2-1; D gene unclear. The CDR3 length is 17 residues. V gave up 0 bases and J gave up 0 bases, with 12 bases separating them. Looked up from germline, CDR1 is MNHEY and CDR2 is SMNVEV (reference sequence). In DNA, the CDR3 is TGTGCCAGCAGTTTATCTAACGGGCCCAGCTCCTACAATGAGCAGTTCTTC. Translated: CASSLSNGPSSYNEQFF.

The rearrangement links TRBV27 to TRBJ2-2, with 7 bases that match TRBD1. The V gene end was trimmed by 4 bases and the J gene end by 7 bases; junction bases not matched to a gene: 12. Germline V gene sequence: CDR1 MNHEY, CDR2 SMNVEV (reference sequence). CDR3 length: 16 amino acids. Here the CDR3 DNA reads TGTGCCAGCAGTTCACCCCGCTACAGGGGAATCGGGGAGCTGTTTTTT. It is translated as CASSSPRYRGIGELFF.

The chain recombines TRBV30 with TRBJ1-3, with a tentative D call TRBD1 (5 bases). From germline, CDR1 is GTSNPN and CDR2 SVGIG (reference sequence). The CDR3 is 14 residues long. V was trimmed by 3 bases and J by 0 bases, leaving 9 bases between them. The CDR3 DNA follows: TGTGCCTGGAGCGCGGGGGGCTCTGGAAACACCATATATTTT. Translating gives CAWSAGGSGNTIYF.

The sample holds one count of this clone. The chain recombines TRBV7-3 with TRBJ1-1, with a weak D call TRBD1 (6 bases). From germline, CDR1 is SGHTA and CDR2 FQGTGA. The length of the CDR3 is 15 residues. Trimming cost V 5 bases and J 0 bases, with 13 bases left between them. This CDR3 reads CASSPGGGLNTEAFF. DNA of the CDR3: TGTGCCAGCAGCCCTGGGGGCGGACTGAACACTGAAGCTTTCTTT.

The chain couples TRBV30 to TRBJ1-5; D not resolved. V lost 0 bases and J 6 bases, leaving 9 bases between the germline ends. Germline V lookup: CDR1 GTSNPN, CDR2 SVGIG (reference sequence). The CDR3 sequence is 13 residues long. As DNA, the CDR3 is TGTGCCTGGAGTGTAGTCGGGAGTCAGCCCCAGCATTTT. Translation gives CAWSVVGSQPQHF. The entire variable domain, with the rest obtained from reference TRBV30 and TRBJ1-5, is as follows: SQTIHQWPATLVQPVGSPLSLECTVEGTSNPNLYWYRQAAGRGLQLLFYSVGIGQISSEVPQNLSASRPQDRQFILSSKKLLLSDSGFYLCAWSVVGSQPQHFGDGTRLSIL.

This clone was seen a handful of times. The rearrangement uses TRBV5-4 and TRBJ1-4; D ambiguous. CDR3 length: 13 amino acids. With 1 base removed from V and 6 bases from J, the gap between germline ends came to 7 bases. Germline values: CDR1 SGHNT, CDR2 YYREEE (reference sequence). The CDR3 loop reads CASSLSGDEKLFF. CDR3 DNA sequence: TGTGCCAGCAGCTTGTCTGGGGATGAAAAACTGTTTTTT.

V usage is TRBV19 and J usage is TRBJ1-1; D is possibly TRBD1 (5 bases). From germline, CDR1 is LNHDA and CDR2 SQIVND (reference sequence). V was shortened by 7 bases and J by 1 base, with 10 bases between the two germline ends. The length of the CDR3 is 13 residues. DNA for the CDR3: TGTGCCAGTAAGGGGAGTAAGAACACTGAAGCTTTCTTT. Translation gives CASKGSKNTEAFF.

The chain has TRBV2 and TRBJ1-3; perhaps TRBD1 as D (5 bases). The CDR3 runs 14 residues. Trimming cost V 8 bases and J 5 bases, with 16 bases left between them. Per the germline V gene, CDR1 is SNHLY and CDR2 is FYNNEI. The CDR3 reads CASSRDGPRNTIYF. The CDR3 bases are TGTGCCAGCTCCCGGGACGGTCCTAGAAACACCATATATTTT. Using reference TRBV2 and TRBJ1-3 for the parts outside the CDR3, the full variable domain is EPEVTQTPSHQVTQMGQEVILRCVPISNHLYFYWYRQILGQKVEFLVSFYNNEISEKSEIFDDQFSVERPDGSNFTLKIRSTKLEDSAMYFCASSRDGPRNTIYFGEGSWLTVV.

The chain has TRBV9 and TRBJ2-7; 7 bases align to TRBD2. Germline-derived CDR1 and CDR2 are SGDLS and YYNGEE. Trimming cost V 0 bases and J 2 bases; bases outside gene matches: 8. This CDR3 comprises 16 residues. CDR3 bases: TGTGCCAGCAGCGTAGCTCTAGCGGCGCCCACCTACGAGCAGTACTTC. Its protein is CASSVALAAPTYEQYF. Full variable domain (outside the CDR3, taken from reference TRBV9 and TRBJ2-7): DSGVTQTPKHLITATGQRVTLRCSPRSGDLSVYWYQQSLDQGLQFLIQYYNGEERAKGNILERFSAQQFPDLHSELNLSSLELGDSALYFCASSVALAAPTYEQYFGPGTRLTVT.

The rearrangement links TRBV28 to TRBJ2-3; D is ambiguous. The CDR3 spans 12 residues. Germline CDR1 and CDR2: MDHEN and SYDVKM. V lost 3 bases, J lost 4 bases, and 5 bases lay in between. DNA of the CDR3: TGTGCCAGCAGTTTTTCGTCAGATACGCAGTATTTT. This translates into CASSFSSDTQYF.

J is TRBJ2-1 and V is TRBV5-1; 10 bases match TRBD1. The CDR3 consists of 15 residues. The germline CDR1 and CDR2 sequences are SGHRS and YFSETQ. With 5 bases clipped from V and 9 bases from J, the junction kept 11 bases outside the gene matches. CDR3 region: CASRTGTGESIEQFF. The CDR3 nucleotides read TGCGCCAGCAGAACCGGGACAGGGGAAAGCATTGAGCAGTTCTTC.

J is TRBJ2-5 and V is TRBV27; D is ambiguous. The end of the DNA is better explained by TRBJ2-7, so the J call may be wrong. This CDR3 has 14 amino acids. Germline lookup yields CDR1 MNHEY and CDR2 SMNVEV (reference sequence). CDR3 in DNA: TGTGCCAGCAGTTTAAGTCAGTACTCCTACGAGCAGTACTTC. Translating it yields CASSLSQYSYEQYF.

CDR3 loop: CASSQDLFPGRAYEQYF. In nucleotides, the CDR3 is TGCGCCAGCAGCCAAGATTTATTTCCAGGGAGGGCCTACGAGCAGTACTTC. The chain couples TRBV4-1 to TRBJ2-7, with 7 positions matching TRBD2. Germline V gene lookup returns CDR1 MGHRA and CDR2 YSYEKL. The V gene end was trimmed by 0 bases and the J gene end by 2 bases; junction bases not matched to a gene: 10. This CDR3 has 17 amino acids.

The rearrangement joins TRBV27 to TRBJ1-1, with 9 bases matching TRBD1. CDR1 and CDR2 from the germline V gene are MNHEY and SMNVEV (reference sequence). The CDR3 spans 14 residues. The junction had 11 bases not matched to a gene; V was cut back by 10 bases and J by 5 bases. The CDR3 loop is CATKQGAGLTEAFF. The CDR3 coding sequence is TGTGCCACCAAACAGGGGGCAGGATTAACTGAAGCTTTCTTT.

The J gene is TRBJ2-1, the V gene TRBV10-3; D possibly uses TRBD1 or TRBD2 (5 bases each). Germline loops: CDR1 ENHRY, CDR2 SYGVKD. Trimming cost V 2 bases and J 5 bases, with 10 bases left between them. This CDR3 spans 14 amino acids. In DNA, the CDR3 is TGTGCCATCAGTGAGGCTAGGGACCACAATGAGCAGTTCTTC. Translation: CAISEARDHNEQFF.